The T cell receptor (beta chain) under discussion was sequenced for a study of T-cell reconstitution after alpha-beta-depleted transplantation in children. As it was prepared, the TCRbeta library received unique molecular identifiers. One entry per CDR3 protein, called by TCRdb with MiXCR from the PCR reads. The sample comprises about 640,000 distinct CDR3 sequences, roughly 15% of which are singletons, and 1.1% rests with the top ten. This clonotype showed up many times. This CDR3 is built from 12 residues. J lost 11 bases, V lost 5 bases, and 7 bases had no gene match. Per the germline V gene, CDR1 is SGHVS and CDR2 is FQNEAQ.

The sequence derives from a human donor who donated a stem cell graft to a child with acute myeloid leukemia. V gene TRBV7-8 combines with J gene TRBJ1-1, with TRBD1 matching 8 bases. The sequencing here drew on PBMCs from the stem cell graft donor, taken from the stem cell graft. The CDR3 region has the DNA TGTGCCAGCAGCCCGACAGGGGAATGGGCTTTCTTT. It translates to CASSPTGEWAFF. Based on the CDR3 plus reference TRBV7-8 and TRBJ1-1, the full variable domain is GAGVSQSPRYKVAKRGQDVALRCDPISGHVSLFWYQQALGQGPEFLTYFQNEAQLDKSGLPSDRFFAERPEGSVSTLKIQRTQQEDSAVYLCASSPTGEWAFFGQGTRLTVV.